Listed below are T cell receptor beta chains from one sample, sequenced in a study of cytomegalovirus exposure and HLA in healthy donors. Using immunoSEQ multiplex PCR, the repertoire was profiled, and TCRdb retains in-frame clones only, with some absent. This sample has about 280,000 clones; approximately 88% occur once, and the top ten carry about 0.85%. The sample was PBMCs. The receptors here all came from a woman between 18 and 30 years old in good health and CMV-seronegative. The CDR3 runs from the conserved cysteine through the conserved F or W. D genes are given only for firm matches. Only some rows state a clone size, as once, few, many or a class for expanded clones.

CDR3	DNA	size	D	V	J	length
CASSLGTGSTLHF	TGTGCCAGCAGCTTAGGGACGGGGAGCACCCTCCACTTT	.	.	TRBV7-9	TRBJ1-6	13
CAWSGTGLHEQYF	TGTGCCTGGAGTGGGACAGGTTTACACGAGCAGTACTTC	.	TRBD1	TRBV30	TRBJ2-7	13
CASSTTTNVILDTEAFF	TGTGCCAGTAGTACCACAACCAATGTGATTTTGGACACTGAAGCTTTCTTT	.	.	TRBV19	TRBJ1-1	17
CASSQTGAEQYF	TGTGCCAGCAGTCAAACAGGAGCCGAGCAGTACTTC	.	.	TRBV5-4	TRBJ2-7	12
CASSLQGRGTEAFF	TGTGCCAGCAGCTTGCAGGGGAGGGGCACTGAAGCTTTCTTT	few	.	TRBV5-5	TRBJ1-1	14
CASRSLAENNEQFF	TGCGCCAGCAGATCACTAGCGGAAAACAATGAGCAGTTCTTC	.	TRBD2	TRBV5-1	TRBJ2-1	14
CASSLSRVAKNIQYF	TGTGCCAGCAGCCTATCACGGGTAGCCAAAAACATTCAGTACTTC	.	.	TRBV7-2	TRBJ2-4	15
CASSLWHRSQNTEAFF	TGTGCCAGCAGTTTATGGCACAGGAGCCAAAACACTGAAGCTTTCTTT	.	.	TRBV28	TRBJ1-1	16
CASSLNGRGLSYEQYF	TGTGCCAGCAGCCTTAACGGGAGGGGCCTCTCCTACGAGCAGTACTTC	.	TRBD2	TRBV7-9	TRBJ2-7	16
CASSIGLANNEQFF	TGTGCCAGTAGTATTGGACTAGCCAACAATGAGCAGTTCTTC	once	TRBD2	TRBV19	TRBJ2-1	14
CASSKRGTDGYTF	TGTGCCAGCAGCAAACGGGGGACTGATGGCTACACCTTC	.	.	TRBV7-3	TRBJ1-2	13
CASSPRVLGAENTEAFF	TGTGCCAGCTCACCACGGGTCTTAGGGGCGGAGAACACTGAAGCTTTCTTT	.	.	TRBV18	TRBJ1-1	17
CASSRRNEQFF	TGTGCCAGCAGCAGGAGGAACGAGCAGTTCTTC	.	.	TRBV7-2	TRBJ2-1	11
CASSHFRTGDQPQHF	TGTGCCAGCAGCCACTTCCGGACAGGGGATCAGCCCCAGCATTTT	.	TRBD1	TRBV6-6	TRBJ1-5	15
CARSLGTGTTYEQYF	TGTGCCAGAAGCTTGGGGACAGGGACAACCTACGAGCAGTACTTC	once	TRBD1	TRBV5-3	TRBJ2-7	15
CASSQGVSGDNYGYTF	TGCGCCAGCAGCCAAGGGGTTTCGGGTGACAACTATGGCTACACCTTC	.	.	TRBV4-1	TRBJ1-2	16
CASSLGTSQETQYF	TGCGCCAGCAGCCTCGGGACTTCTCAAGAGACCCAGTACTTC	.	.	TRBV5-1	TRBJ2-5	14
CASSLVGHSRTPNELFF	TGTGCCAGCAGCTTGGTGGGACATTCACGCACGCCGAATGAACTGTTTTTT	once	.	TRBV5-6	TRBJ1-4	17
CSVELPGTGQPQHF	TGCAGCGTTGAGTTGCCGGGGACAGGTCAGCCCCAGCATTTT	.	TRBD1	TRBV29-1	TRBJ1-5	14
CASSSMNRDSLTGELFF	TGTGCCAGCTCATCGATGAACCGGGACAGTCTCACCGGGGAGCTGTTTTTT	.	TRBD1	TRBV18	TRBJ2-2	17
CASSSTGTNYEQYF	TGTGCCAGCAGTTCAACAGGCACCAACTACGAGCAGTACTTC	.	.	TRBV28	TRBJ2-7	14
CASSPGQGRTDTQYF	TGTGCCAGCAGTCCGGGACAGGGTCGCACAGATACGCAGTATTTT	.	TRBD1	TRBV2	TRBJ2-3	15
CASSLALMNTEAFF	TGTGCCAGCAGTTTAGCGCTCATGAACACTGAAGCTTTCTTT	.	.	TRBV6-5	TRBJ1-1	14
CASSQRETGVSQQYF	TGTGCCAGCAGCCAACGGGAGACAGGGGTTTCCCAGCAGTACTTC	few	TRBD1	TRBV7-9	TRBJ2-7	15
CSVPKDGAPTDTQYF	TGCAGCGTGCCGAAGGATGGGGCCCCCACAGATACGCAGTATTTT	.	.	TRBV29-1	TRBJ2-3	15
CASSSGQGVLSSPLHF	TGTGCCAGCAGCTCGGGACAGGGGGTCTTAAGTTCACCCCTCCACTTT	few	TRBD1	TRBV5-5	TRBJ1-6	16
CASRMTASSYNEQFF	TGTGCCAGCAGGATGACAGCCAGCTCCTACAATGAGCAGTTCTTC	.	.	TRBV6-5	TRBJ2-1	15
CASSLGSGAIGELFF	TGTGCCAGCAGCTTGGGTTCTGGGGCGATCGGGGAGCTGTTTTTT	.	.	TRBV11-1	TRBJ2-2	15
CASSLQGGAINQPQHF	TGTGCCAGCAGCTTACAGGGAGGGGCGATCAATCAGCCCCAGCATTTT	.	.	TRBV7-2	TRBJ1-5	16
CATTQGDTEAFF	TGTGCCACCACACAGGGGGACACTGAAGCTTTCTTT	.	TRBD1	TRBV28	TRBJ1-1	12
CASSQGAGLGDSPLHF	TGCGCCAGCAGCCAAGGCGCGGGACTTGGGGATTCACCCCTCCACTTT	.	.	TRBV4-1	TRBJ1-6	16
CASSSEIHRTGGSGYTF	TGTGCCAGCAGTTCCGAAATTCATCGCACAGGGGGCAGTGGCTACACCTTC	.	TRBD1	TRBV5-6	TRBJ1-2	17
CASSPPGQGATGELFF	TGTGCCAGCAGTCCGCCGGGACAGGGGGCCACCGGGGAGCTGTTTTTT	.	TRBD1	TRBV9	TRBJ2-2	16
CASGIGVNTYYEQYF	TGTGCCAGTGGCATAGGGGTTAATACTTACTACGAGCAGTACTTC	.	.	TRBV28	TRBJ2-7	15
CASSRGSGANVLTF	TGTGCCAGCAGTCGCGGCTCTGGGGCCAACGTCCTGACTTTC	.	.	TRBV27	TRBJ2-6	14
CASSLGGWGGTEAFF	TGTGCCAGCAGCTTGGGCGGATGGGGGGGCACTGAAGCTTTCTTT	.	.	TRBV5-6	TRBJ1-1	15
CASSPLDRAGNTIYF	TGTGCCAGCTCACCGCTGGACAGGGCTGGAAACACCATATATTTT	.	TRBD1	TRBV18	TRBJ1-3	15
CASSLLGASGGYEQYF	TGTGCCAGCAGCCTCTTAGGGGCTAGCGGGGGATACGAGCAGTACTTC	.	TRBD2	TRBV27	TRBJ2-7	16
CASSQGQGALGYTF	TGCGCCAGCAGCCAAGGACAGGGGGCGCTTGGCTACACCTTC	once	TRBD1	TRBV4-1	TRBJ1-2	14
CASRKTGLEQYF	TGTGCCAGCAGAAAGACAGGGCTTGAGCAGTACTTC	few	TRBD1	TRBV28	TRBJ2-7	12
CSVEGPVRNTEAFF	TGCAGCGTTGAGGGGCCGGTTAGGAACACTGAAGCTTTCTTT	.	.	TRBV29-1	TRBJ1-1	14
CASDRDRTGELFF	TGCGCCAGCGACAGGGATCGTACCGGGGAGCTGTTTTTT	.	TRBD1	TRBV5-1	TRBJ2-2	13